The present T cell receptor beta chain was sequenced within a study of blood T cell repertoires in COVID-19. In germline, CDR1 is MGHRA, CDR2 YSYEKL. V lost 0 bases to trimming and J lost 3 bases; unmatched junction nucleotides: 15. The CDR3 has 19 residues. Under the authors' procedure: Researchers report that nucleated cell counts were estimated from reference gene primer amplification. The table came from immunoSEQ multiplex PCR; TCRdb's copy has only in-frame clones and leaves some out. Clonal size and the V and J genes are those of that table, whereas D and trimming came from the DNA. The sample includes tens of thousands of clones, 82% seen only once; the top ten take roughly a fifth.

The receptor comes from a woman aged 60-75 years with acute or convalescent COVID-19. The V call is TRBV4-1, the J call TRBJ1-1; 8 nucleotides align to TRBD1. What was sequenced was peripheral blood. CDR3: CASSQDLRTGIEEHTEAFF. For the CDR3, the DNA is TGCGCCAGCAGCCAAGATCTTCGGACAGGGATTGAGGAGCACACTGAAGCTTTCTTT.